Sequencing of this T cell receptor beta chain was carried out in a study of T cell repertoires in cytomegalovirus infection. TCRdb re-called the reads through MiXCR, storing one row per CDR3 protein. The sample contains 450,000 to 600,000 distinct CDR3 sequences, roughly 10% of which appear only once. J lost 9 bases, V lost 1 base, and 6 bases had no gene match. This CDR3 has 15 residues. The germline gives CDR1 LGHNT, CDR2 FRNRAP. Sequenced sample: PBMCs. V and J are TRBV12-5 and TRBJ2-1, with TRBD2 identical over 10 bases. The receptor comes from a human donor in good health (CMV status not recorded). Some clones in this sample may be carry-over from other donors' samples. CDR3 in DNA: TGTGCTAGTGGTTTGGCAGCGGGAGGGAAAGCTGAGCAGTTCTTC. Translated, it gives CASGLAAGGKAEQFF.